The next 15 T cell receptor beta chains were all read from a single sample in a study of blood T cell repertoires in COVID-19. TCRdb keeps only in-frame clones here, not all; method: immunoSEQ multiplex PCR. The data show 150,000 to 200,000 clones, around 89% seen once. Sequenced sample: PBMCs or T cells enriched from blood (not recorded which). The receptors shown here come from a woman in her late teens or twenties who had recovered from COVID-19.

The genes are TRBV7-2 and TRBJ2-7; TRBD1 matches 9 bases. Germline V CDR1 and CDR2: SGHTA, FQGNSA. V was pared by 2 bases and J by 0 bases, with 8 bases of the junction left unmatched. The CDR3 extends over 17 amino acids. This CDR3 is CASSLLGSGQGSYEQYF. CDR3 DNA sequence: TGTGCCAGCAGCTTATTGGGTTCGGGACAGGGCTCCTACGAGCAGTACTTC.

The chain has TRBV5-1 and TRBJ2-2, with 8 bases lining up with TRBD2. Unmatched junction bases numbered 15, after V lost 1 base and J lost 7 bases. Germline values: CDR1 SGHRS, CDR2 YFSETQ. There are 18 residues in the CDR3. CDR3 sequence reads: CASSLPRVGGRSFGELFF. For the CDR3, the DNA is TGCGCCAGCAGCTTGCCCAGGGTAGGCGGGAGGAGTTTCGGGGAGCTGTTTTTT.

The gene calls are TRBV6-7 and TRBJ2-1, with D perhaps matching TRBD2 (5 bases). Being an ORF, TRBV6-7 has a function that is uncertain. The CDR3 consists of 11 residues. The V and J ends lost 11 bases and 5 bases respectively, with 10 bases between them. CDR3 in amino acids: CADYANNEQFF. In nucleotides, the CDR3 is TGTGCCGACTACGCCAACAATGAGCAGTTCTTC.

The rearrangement joins TRBV4-1 to TRBJ2-7; weak D call: TRBD2 (5 bases). Trimming stripped 5 bases from V and 0 bases from J, with 11 bases between. CDR1 and CDR2 from the germline V gene are MGHRA and YSYEKL. There are 14 residues in the CDR3. CDR3 residues: CASSVGLYSYEQYF. Written as DNA, the CDR3 is TGCGCCAGCAGCGTAGGACTTTACTCCTACGAGCAGTACTTC.

V gene TRBV7-3 combines with J gene TRBJ2-5; D is uncertain. The germline V gene has CDR1 SGHTA and CDR2 FQGTGA. V lost 5 bases and J 2 bases, leaving 24 bases between the germline ends. This CDR3 is built from 18 residues. CDR3 nucleotides: TGTGCCAGCAGCACAACACTTAACCGCGGATCGCGGCAAGAGACCCAGTACTTC. Protein: CASSTTLNRGSRQETQYF.

This rearrangement joins TRBV7-6 to TRBJ2-7; TRBD1 is a possible D gene (6 bases). The V end was cut by 2 bases, the J end by 4 bases, with 15 bases between. The CDR3 covers 15 residues. The germline gives CDR1 SGHVS, CDR2 FNYEAQ. The CDR3 protein is CASSLSNRVQYEQYF. The CDR3 DNA sequence: TGTGCCAGCAGCTTAAGTAACAGGGTCCAATACGAGCAGTACTTC.

J is TRBJ2-7 and V is TRBV5-8; TRBD2 agrees at 7 bases. V was pared by 0 bases and J by 4 bases, with 16 bases of the junction left unmatched. The germline V gene encodes CDR1 SGHTS and CDR2 YDEGEE. This CDR3 comprises 18 residues. This CDR3 reads CASSLGLAVFRGLYEQYF. The CDR3 DNA reads TGTGCCAGCAGCTTGGGGCTAGCGGTCTTCCGAGGGCTGTACGAGCAGTACTTC. The full variable domain, completed using reference TRBV5-8 and TRBJ2-7, is EAGVTQSPTHLIKTRGQQATLRCSPISGHTSVYWYQQALGLGLQFLLWYDEGEERNRGNFPPRFSGRQFPNYSSELNVNALELEDSALYLCASSLGLAVFRGLYEQYFGPGTRLTVT.

The rearrangement uses TRBV15 and TRBJ2-7; 8 nucleotides align to TRBD2. The V gene end was trimmed by 1 base and the J gene end by 1 base; junction bases not matched to a gene: 9. Germline assignment: CDR1 LNHNV and CDR2 YYDKDF (reference sequence). This CDR3 contains 17 residues. The CDR3 loop is CATSRASSSGNSYEQYF. The CDR3 nucleotides are TGTGCCACCAGCAGAGCCTCGAGTAGCGGGAATTCCTACGAGCAGTACTTC.

The genes are TRBV3-1 (or the pseudogene TRBV3-2) and TRBJ2-1, with D unclear. CDR3 size: 12 residues. Germline V gene lookup returns CDR1 LGHDT and CDR2 YNNKEL (reference sequence). The V end was cut by 0 bases, the J end by 9 bases, with 6 bases between. The CDR3 DNA reads as TGTGCCAGCAGCCAAGAGACAAGTGAGCAGTTCTTC. This codes for CASSQETSEQFF.

The chain carries TRBV27 and TRBJ1-1, with TRBD1 identical over 7 bases. CDR3 length equals 13 residues. V was pared by 9 bases and J by 1 base, with 5 bases of the junction left unmatched. Germline V gene lookup returns CDR1 MNHEY and CDR2 SMNVEV (reference sequence). CDR3 in DNA: TGTGCCAGTTCGGGACAGACGAACACTGAAGCTTTCTTT. Its translation: CASSGQTNTEAFF.

This clone was detected once. This chain links TRBV10-3 with TRBJ2-1; D ambiguous. The CDR3 length is 15 residues. The germline V gene encodes CDR1 ENHRY and CDR2 SYGVKD. The V end was cut by 4 bases, the J end by 6 bases, with 16 bases between. DNA for the CDR3: TGTGCCATCAGTGTTCTAGGAATCGGTCTCAATGAGCAGTTCTTC. It is translated as CAISVLGIGLNEQFF.

This clone has more than one count but fewer than ten. J is TRBJ1-2 and V is TRBV28; TRBD1 might be the D (5 bases). V lost 1 base to trimming and J lost 5 bases, with 8 bases between them. The CDR3 sequence is 13 residues long. Germline V CDR1 and CDR2: MDHEN, SYDVKM. CDR3: CASSLLQGYGYTF. The CDR3 DNA reads as TGTGCCAGCAGTTTATTGCAGGGTTATGGCTACACCTTC.

V is TRBV3-1 (or the pseudogene TRBV3-2) and J is TRBJ1-4; tentative D call: TRBD1 (5 bases). The CDR3 runs to 14 residues. The germline V gene encodes CDR1 LGHDT and CDR2 YNNKEL (reference sequence). Trimming took off 1 base at V and 7 bases at J, with 10 bases between the two ends. CDR3 coding DNA: TGTGCCAGCAGCCAAGTGCAGGGTAGTGAAAAACTGTTTTTT. Amino acids: CASSQVQGSEKLFF.

This rearrangement joins TRBV4-1 to TRBJ2-7; 9 bases are shared with TRBD1. This CDR3 spans 17 amino acids. V lost 4 bases to trimming and J lost 1 base; unmatched junction nucleotides: 11. Germline V lookup: CDR1 MGHRA, CDR2 YSYEKL. CDR3 amino acids: CASSPRDRALGSYEQYF. In DNA, the CDR3 is TGCGCCAGCAGCCCCCGGGACAGGGCGTTGGGTTCCTACGAGCAGTACTTC.

In DNA form, the CDR3 reads TGTGCCAGCAGCCCGGGGACAGGACGCCAGAAACTGTTTTTT. Translating it yields CASSPGTGRQKLFF. The gene calls are TRBV11-2 and TRBJ1-4, with 8 bases fitting TRBD1. CDR3 length: 14 residues. CDR1 and CDR2 from the germline V gene are SGHAT and FQNNGV. V lost 5 bases to trimming and J lost 11 bases; unmatched junction nucleotides: 10.